One sample yielded the 13 T cell receptor beta chains listed below, sequenced in a study of blood T cells in healthy people across ages. Using a J-beta primer mix together with a sample-barcoded 5' primer, a second PCR was run for roughly 7 to 12 cycles. TCRdb analysed the 5' RACE reads with MiXCR anew, one entry per CDR3 protein. The table includes about 970,000 distinct CDR3 sequences, about 53% detected once. The sequenced sample consisted of blood. These receptors were collected from a woman aged 55-70 years in good health.

The chain links TRBV12-3 or TRBV12-4 to TRBJ2-3; TRBD2 matches 10 bases. The CDR3 has 16 residues. Losses at the gene ends were 7 bases for V and 1 base for J; bases not matched to a gene: 8. The CDR3 region is CASIPSGTSGTDTQYF. In DNA, the CDR3 is TGTGCCAGCATACCCTCCGGGACTAGCGGCACAGATACGCAGTATTTT.

The V gene is TRBV6-6, the J gene TRBJ2-1; no firm D call. This CDR3 region has 13 residues. V lost 5 bases to trimming and J lost 13 bases, with 18 bases between them. The germline V gene encodes CDR1 MNHNY and CDR2 SVGAGI (reference sequence). The CDR3, as DNA: TGTGCCAGCAGTCCCTGGGCCCAAGAGACCCAGTTCTTC. Translated, it gives CASSPWAQETQFF.

With respect to this clonotype: The junction departs from germline at one end; a sequencing error may be responsible. The rearrangement joins TRBV7-2 to TRBJ2-5, with 11 positions matching TRBD2. The J call may not be correct, given that the DNA end is closer to TRBJ2-7. Germline CDR1 reads SGHTA; CDR2 reads FQGNSA. This CDR3 region has 17 residues. The CDR3 bases are TGTGTCAGCAGCCCGCGACTAGCGGGGCGACGGGGCTACGAGCAGTACTTC. This gives the protein CVSSPRLAGRRGYEQYF.

This clonotype was observed a single time. The chain joins TRBV20-1 to TRBJ2-1, with TRBD2 matching 8 bases. The V segment lost 5 bases and the J segment 8 bases; nucleotides outside the gene matches: 11. Germline-derived CDR1 and CDR2 are DFQATT and SNEGSKA (reference sequence). CDR3 size: 14 residues. The CDR3 nucleotides read TGCAGTGCTCCCTATAGCGGGATTCGAGATGAGCAGTTCTTC. It yields the protein CSAPYSGIRDEQFF.

This chain uses TRBV25-1 with TRBJ2-3; D possibly corresponds to TRBD2 (6 bases). This CDR3 has 13 amino acids. Germline V lookup: CDR1 MGHDK, CDR2 SYGVNS. Trimming took 7 bases from V and 7 from J, leaving 15 bases between them. Here the CDR3 reads CASKDGGAHTQYF. The CDR3 region has the DNA TGTGCCAGCAAAGACGGAGGGGCCCATACGCAGTATTTT.

This clonotype was observed a handful of times. The chain couples TRBV20-1 to TRBJ2-7; D perhaps matches TRBD1 (7 bases). The germline V gene has CDR1 DFQATT and CDR2 SNEGSKA (reference sequence). This CDR3 spans 13 amino acids. V shed 6 bases and J shed 6 bases, with 18 bases lying between them. The CDR3 reads CSARGAPLAEQYF. The CDR3, as DNA: TGCAGTGCCAGGGGGGCACCTCTGGCCGAGCAGTACTTC.

This clonotype has only a few counts. The V gene is TRBV7-3, the J gene TRBJ1-2; a weak D match, TRBD1 (6 bases). Trimming shortened V by 8 bases and J by 0 bases, and 16 bases separated the two germline ends. Germline lookup yields CDR1 SGHTA and CDR2 FQGTGA. This CDR3 is 15 amino acids long. CDR3 DNA: TGTGCCAGCGCTGCGGGACATCTCTCTAACTATGGCTACACCTTC. Translated: CASAAGHLSNYGYTF.

The chain carries TRBV20-1 and TRBJ2-4, with 7 bases that match TRBD2. The assigned J gene may be wrong: the sequence end matches TRBJ2-5 better. The CDR3 is 15 amino acids. Germline V gives CDR1 DFQATT, CDR2 SNEGSKA (reference sequence). The CDR3, as DNA: TGCAGTGCTAGAGATAGGGTGGCGGGAGAAGAGACCCAGTACTTC. Translated: CSARDRVAGEETQYF.

This clonotype was observed a handful of times. J is TRBJ2-6 and V is TRBV24-1; 9 positions agree with TRBD1. From germline, CDR1 is KGHDR and CDR2 SFDVKD. Trimming at V came to 6 bases and at J to 0 bases, leaving 11 bases not matched to a gene. The CDR3 sequence is 19 residues long. The CDR3 DNA sequence: TGTGCCACCAGTTCCGAATGGACAGGGGAGAGCTCTGGGGCCAACGTCCTGACTTTC. Translation: CATSSEWTGESSGANVLTF.

This clonotype was observed a few times. V and J are TRBV12-3 or TRBV12-4 and TRBJ1-6; D is possibly TRBD1 (5 bases). The CDR3 runs to 10 residues. The V end lost 8 bases, the J end lost 14 bases, and 10 bases lay between the germline ends. CDR3 bases: TGTGCCAGCCGGGGGGGAGCCCTCCACTTT. Translating gives CASRGGALHF.

The CDR3 here is CASSQQASGRTTGELFF. The CDR3 DNA reads TGTGCCAGCAGCCAACAAGCTAGCGGGAGGACCACCGGGGAGCTGTTTTTT. The chain employs TRBV7-2 and TRBJ2-2, with TRBD2 identical over 11 bases. Germline-derived CDR1 and CDR2 are SGHTA and FQGNSA. This CDR3 region has 17 residues. With 5 bases clipped from V and 4 bases from J, the junction kept 9 bases outside the gene matches.

The chain combines TRBV29-1 with TRBJ1-1; D is unclear. V lost 3 bases and J lost 4, with 6 bases in between. The length of the CDR3 is 11 residues. The germline CDR1 and CDR2 sequences are SQVTM and ANQGSEA. CDR3: CSVEEGTEAFF. DNA for the CDR3: TGCAGCGTTGAGGAGGGCACTGAAGCTTTCTTT.

Remarks on this clonotype: As the CDR3 is not closed by the conserved phenylalanine or tryptophan, this likely results from a read error. The V and J genes are TRBV7-2 and TRBJ2-7, with no clear D. The V end lost 5 bases, the J end lost 5 bases, and 13 bases lay between the germline ends. This CDR3 is built from 13 residues. Germline values: CDR1 SGHTA, CDR2 FQGNSA. CDR3: CASSVLLGNEQYL. The CDR3 DNA reads as TGTGCCAGCAGCGTTCTACTGGGGAACGAGCAGTACCTC.